The T cell receptor beta chain described here comes from a study of T cells in Graves' hyperthyroidism and ophthalmopathy. Overall study results and limits: Blood also showed most of the thyroid clonotypes that were expanded above 0.001.

CDR1 and CDR2 (germline): SGHTA, FQGNSA. Trimming shortened V by 1 base and J by 7 bases, and 11 bases separated the two germline ends. The CDR3 is 14 residues long. Template material for amplifying TCR beta CDR3 regions consisted of RNA transcripts. The HTBI set primed first-round TCR CDR3 RT-PCR. MiXCR was run by TCRdb on the multiplex PCR reads, yielding one entry per CDR3 protein. The repertoire consists of more than 350,000 distinct CDR3 sequences, with approximately 15% occurring once and the leading ten covering 20%. About this clonotype itself: The antigen remains undetermined.

The rearrangement joins TRBV7-2 to TRBJ2-1, with D possibly TRBD2 on 6 matching bases. The sequence came from a woman aged 25 to 39 with Graves' ophthalmopathy. The sequencing sample was made of blood. As DNA, the CDR3 is TGTGCCAGCAGCTTAGGACGGGGGACTAATGAGCAGTTCTTC. It specifies CASSLGRGTNEQFF.